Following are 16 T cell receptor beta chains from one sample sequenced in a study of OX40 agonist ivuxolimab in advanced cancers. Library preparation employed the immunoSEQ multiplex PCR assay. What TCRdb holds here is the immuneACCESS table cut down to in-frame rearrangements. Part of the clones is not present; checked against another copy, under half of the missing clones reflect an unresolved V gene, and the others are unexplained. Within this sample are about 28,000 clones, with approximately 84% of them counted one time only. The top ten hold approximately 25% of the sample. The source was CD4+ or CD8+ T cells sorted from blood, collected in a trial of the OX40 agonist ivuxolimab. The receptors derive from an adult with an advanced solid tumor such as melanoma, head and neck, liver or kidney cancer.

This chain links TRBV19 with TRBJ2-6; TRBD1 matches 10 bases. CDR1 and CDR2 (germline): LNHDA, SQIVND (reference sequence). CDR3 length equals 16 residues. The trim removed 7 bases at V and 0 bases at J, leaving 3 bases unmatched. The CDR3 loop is CASNRDRGSGANVLTF. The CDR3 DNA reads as TGTGCCAGTAACCGGGACAGGGGCTCTGGGGCCAACGTCCTGACTTTC.

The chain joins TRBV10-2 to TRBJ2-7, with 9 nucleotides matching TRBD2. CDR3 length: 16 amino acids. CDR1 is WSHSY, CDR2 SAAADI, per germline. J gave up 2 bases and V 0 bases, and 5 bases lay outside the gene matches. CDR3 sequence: CASSESGTSLPYEQYF. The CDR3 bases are TGCGCCAGCAGTGAGTCCGGGACTAGCCTTCCCTACGAGCAGTACTTC.

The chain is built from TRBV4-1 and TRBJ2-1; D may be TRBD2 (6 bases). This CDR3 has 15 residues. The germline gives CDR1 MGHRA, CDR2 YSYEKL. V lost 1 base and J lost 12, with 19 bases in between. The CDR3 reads CASSQGPLAPVGQFF. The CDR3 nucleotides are TGCGCCAGCAGCCAAGGCCCTCTAGCGCCCGTTGGGCAGTTCTTC.

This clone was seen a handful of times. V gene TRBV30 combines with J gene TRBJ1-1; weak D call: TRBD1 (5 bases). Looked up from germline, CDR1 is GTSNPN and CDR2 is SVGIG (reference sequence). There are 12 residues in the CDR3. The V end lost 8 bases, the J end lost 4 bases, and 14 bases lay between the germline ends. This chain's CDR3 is CALTGGTTEAFF. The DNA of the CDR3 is TGTGCCCTTACCGGTGGGACCACTGAAGCTTTCTTT.

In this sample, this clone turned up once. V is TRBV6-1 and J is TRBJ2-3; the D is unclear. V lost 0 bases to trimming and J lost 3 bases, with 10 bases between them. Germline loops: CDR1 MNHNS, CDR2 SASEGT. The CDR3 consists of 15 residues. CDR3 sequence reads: CASSEADPATDTQYF. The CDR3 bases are TGTGCCAGCAGTGAAGCAGACCCGGCTACAGATACGCAGTATTTT.

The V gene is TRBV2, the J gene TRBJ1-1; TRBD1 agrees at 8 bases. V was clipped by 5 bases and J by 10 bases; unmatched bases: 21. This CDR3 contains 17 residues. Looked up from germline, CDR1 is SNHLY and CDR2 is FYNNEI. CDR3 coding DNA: TGTGCCAGCAGTCGCCGTCAGCTTGGACAGGGAGGGGTTGGAGCTTTCTTT. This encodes CASSRRQLGQGGVGAFF.

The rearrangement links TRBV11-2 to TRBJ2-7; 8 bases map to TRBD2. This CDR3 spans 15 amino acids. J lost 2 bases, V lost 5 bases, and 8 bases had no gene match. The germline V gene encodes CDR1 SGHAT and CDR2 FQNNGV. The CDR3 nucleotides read TGTGCCAGCAGCCCAGTCGTGCGGGGGGCCTACGAGCAGTACTTC. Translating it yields CASSPVVRGAYEQYF.

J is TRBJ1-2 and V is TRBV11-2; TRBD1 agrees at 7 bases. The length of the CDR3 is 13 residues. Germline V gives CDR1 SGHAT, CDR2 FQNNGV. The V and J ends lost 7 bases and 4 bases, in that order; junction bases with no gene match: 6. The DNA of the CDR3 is TGTGCCAGCAACAGCCGGGACAGCTATGGCTACACCTTC. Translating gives CASNSRDSYGYTF.

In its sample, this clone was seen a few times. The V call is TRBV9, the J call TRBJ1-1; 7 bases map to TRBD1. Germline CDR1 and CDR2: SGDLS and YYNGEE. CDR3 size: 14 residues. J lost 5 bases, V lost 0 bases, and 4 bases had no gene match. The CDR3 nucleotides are TGTGCCAGCAGCGTAGAGGGGGCGCGGACTGAAGCTTTCTTT. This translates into CASSVEGARTEAFF.

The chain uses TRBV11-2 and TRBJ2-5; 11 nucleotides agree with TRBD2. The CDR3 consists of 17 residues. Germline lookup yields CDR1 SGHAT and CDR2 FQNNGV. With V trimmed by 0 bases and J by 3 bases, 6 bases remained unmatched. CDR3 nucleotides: TGTGCCAGCAGCTTAGACCCAATAGCGGGGGGGAAAGAGACCCAGTACTTC. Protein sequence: CASSLDPIAGGKETQYF.

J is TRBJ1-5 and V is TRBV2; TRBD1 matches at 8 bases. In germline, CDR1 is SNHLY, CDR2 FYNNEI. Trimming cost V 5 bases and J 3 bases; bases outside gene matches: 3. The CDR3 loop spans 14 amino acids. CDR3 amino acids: CASSQTGDNQPQHF. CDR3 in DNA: TGTGCCAGCAGTCAGACAGGGGACAATCAGCCCCAGCATTTT.

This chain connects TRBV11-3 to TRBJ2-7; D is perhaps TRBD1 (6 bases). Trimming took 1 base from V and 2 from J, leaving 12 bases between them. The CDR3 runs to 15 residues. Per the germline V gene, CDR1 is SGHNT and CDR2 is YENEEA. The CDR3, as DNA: TGTGCCAGCAGCTTAGCGTCGGGACACCCCTACGAGCAGTACTTC. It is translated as CASSLASGHPYEQYF.

In DNA, the CDR3 is TGTGCCAGCAGCTTGGGGGTAGGGACGTACGAGCAGTACTTC. Translated: CASSLGVGTYEQYF. V and J are TRBV5-5 and TRBJ2-7; either TRBD1 or TRBD2 may supply D (5 bases each). The CDR3 length is 14 residues. V lost 0 bases, J lost 4 bases, and 11 bases lay in between. CDR1 and CDR2 from the germline V gene are SGHKS and YYEKEE (reference sequence).

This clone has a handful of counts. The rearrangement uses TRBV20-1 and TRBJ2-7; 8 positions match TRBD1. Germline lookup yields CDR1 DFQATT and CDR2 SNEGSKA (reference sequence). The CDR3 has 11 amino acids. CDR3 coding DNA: TGCAGCGGACAGGGAGACTACGAGCAGTACTTC. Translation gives CSGQGDYEQYF.

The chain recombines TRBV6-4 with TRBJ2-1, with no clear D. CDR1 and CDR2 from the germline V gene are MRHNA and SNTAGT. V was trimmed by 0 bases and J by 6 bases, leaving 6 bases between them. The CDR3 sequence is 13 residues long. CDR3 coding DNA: TGTGCCAGCAGTGACTCTGAGGTCAATGAGCAGTTCTTC. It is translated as CASSDSEVNEQFF.

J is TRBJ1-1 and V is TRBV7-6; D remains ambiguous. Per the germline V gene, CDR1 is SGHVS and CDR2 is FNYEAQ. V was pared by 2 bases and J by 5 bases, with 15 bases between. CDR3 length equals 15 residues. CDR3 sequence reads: CASSLTTVLGTEAFF. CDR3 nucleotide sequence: TGTGCCAGCAGCTTAACCACGGTTCTGGGAACTGAAGCTTTCTTT.